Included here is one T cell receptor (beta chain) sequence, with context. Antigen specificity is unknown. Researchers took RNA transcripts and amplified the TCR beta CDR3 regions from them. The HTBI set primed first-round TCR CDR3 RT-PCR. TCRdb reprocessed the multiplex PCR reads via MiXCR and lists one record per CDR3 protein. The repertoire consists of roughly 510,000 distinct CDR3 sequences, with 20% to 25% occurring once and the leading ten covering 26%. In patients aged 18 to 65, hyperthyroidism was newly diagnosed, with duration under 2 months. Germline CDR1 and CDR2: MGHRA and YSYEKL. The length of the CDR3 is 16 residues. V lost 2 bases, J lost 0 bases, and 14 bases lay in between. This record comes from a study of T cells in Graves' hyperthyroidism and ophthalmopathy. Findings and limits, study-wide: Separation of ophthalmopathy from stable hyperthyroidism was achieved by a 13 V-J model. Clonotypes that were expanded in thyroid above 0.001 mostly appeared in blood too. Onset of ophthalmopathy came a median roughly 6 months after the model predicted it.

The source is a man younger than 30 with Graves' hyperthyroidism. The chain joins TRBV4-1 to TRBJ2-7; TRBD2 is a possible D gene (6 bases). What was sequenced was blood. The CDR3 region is CASSQKGGRGSYEQYF. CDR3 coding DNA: TGCGCCAGCAGCCAAAAAGGTGGGCGGGGCTCCTACGAGCAGTACTTC.